The text below deals with one T cell receptor beta chain. The CDR3 is 16 residues long. Germline V gene data show CDR1 as SEHNR and CDR2 as FQNEAQ (reference sequence). V shed 3 bases and J 8 bases; nucleotides not matched to a gene: 11. Profiling relied on immunoSEQ multiplex PCR, and the TCRdb table lists in-frame clones only, not all of them. Counted here are hundreds of thousands of clones, about 85% occurring once; the ten biggest clones make up approximately 1.9%. The entry originates in a study of blood T cell repertoires in COVID-19. Study overall: Samples came from the United States, Italy and Spain, spanning acute and convalescent COVID-19.

Cohorts were determined from participant-reported clinical history. Contact with a PCR-confirmed or clinician-diagnosed COVID-19 case occurred within 2 weeks of entry. The chain has TRBV7-9 and TRBJ2-1; TRBD2 agrees at 9 bases. The TCR was taken from a woman aged 25 to 45 who had been exposed to COVID-19. Sequencing input: PBMCs or T cells enriched from blood (not recorded which). The CDR3 bases are TGTGCCAGCAGCTTCGCGGTGGGACTAGCATTATATGAGCAGTTCTTC. The encoded protein is CASSFAVGLALYEQFF.